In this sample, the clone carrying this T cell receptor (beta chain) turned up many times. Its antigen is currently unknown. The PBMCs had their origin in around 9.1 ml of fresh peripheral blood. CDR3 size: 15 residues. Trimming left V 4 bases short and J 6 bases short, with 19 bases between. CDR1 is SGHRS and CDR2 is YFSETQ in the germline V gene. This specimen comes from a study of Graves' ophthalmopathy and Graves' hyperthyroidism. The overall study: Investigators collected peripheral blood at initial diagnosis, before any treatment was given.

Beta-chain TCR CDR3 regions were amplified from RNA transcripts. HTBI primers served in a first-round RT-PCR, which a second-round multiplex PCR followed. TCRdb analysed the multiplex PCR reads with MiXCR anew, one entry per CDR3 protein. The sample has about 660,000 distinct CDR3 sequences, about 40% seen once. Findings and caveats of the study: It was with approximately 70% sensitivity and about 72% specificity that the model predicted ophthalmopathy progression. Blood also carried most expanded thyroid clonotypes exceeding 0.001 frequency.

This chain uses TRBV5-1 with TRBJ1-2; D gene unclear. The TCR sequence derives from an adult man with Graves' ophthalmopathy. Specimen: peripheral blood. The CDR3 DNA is TGCGCCAGCAGCCCGATCGACCCTCAACGAAATGGCTACACCTTC. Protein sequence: CASSPIDPQRNGYTF.